One sample yielded the 2 T cell receptor beta chains listed below, sequenced in a study of CXCR3-negative and CXCR3-positive naive CD8 T cells. The libraries of TRB cDNA were prepared using 5' RACE with UMI labels. Following a re-call of the 5' RACE reads, TCRdb has one entry per CDR3 protein and lacks DNA. Its table records some 28,000 distinct CDR3 sequences. The source material was memory CD8+ T cells from blood. The receptors shown here come from a human donor in good health. Some clones in this sample may be carry-over from other donors' samples.

The genes are TRBV29-1 and TRBJ2-7; TCRdb returns TRBD1, unconfirmable since there is no DNA. Germline V gives CDR1 SQVTM, CDR2 ANQGSEA. The CDR3 covers 13 residues. This chain's CDR3 is CSVEEPGRDEQYF.

The V gene is TRBV20-1, the J gene TRBJ2-7; lacking DNA, the TRBD2 call made by TCRdb goes unchecked. This CDR3 is 15 amino acids long. Per the germline V gene, CDR1 is DFQATT and CDR2 is SNEGSKA (reference sequence). CDR3 residues: CSAREIAGGIYEQYF.